These 18 T cell receptor beta chains were sequenced from one sample in a study of blood T cell repertoires in COVID-19. TCRdb's copy holds only in-frame clones and misses some; the assay was immunoSEQ multiplex PCR. The repertoire has under 450,000 clones, about 90% of them found once; the top ten carry 2.5% to 3%. The source material was PBMCs or T cells enriched from blood (not recorded which). All receptors derive from a woman in her twenties or thirties who had recovered from COVID-19.

The chain recombines TRBV11-3 with TRBJ2-1; 8 bases are a match to TRBD1. Trimming at V came to 5 bases and at J to 6 bases, leaving 0 bases not matched to a gene. The CDR3 covers 12 residues. Germline-derived CDR1 and CDR2 are SGHNT and YENEEA. The CDR3 DNA is TGTGCCAGCAGCCAGGGGGCCAATGAGCAGTTCTTC. Its protein product is CASSQGANEQFF.

This chain links TRBV30 with TRBJ2-3; TRBD2 aligns across 7 bases. J was trimmed by 4 bases and V by 0 bases; bases with no gene match: 1. The germline CDR1 and CDR2 sequences are GTSNPN and SVGIG (reference sequence). The length of the CDR3 is 13 residues. The CDR3 nucleotides are TGTGCCTGGAGTGTAGGACTAGCAGATACGCAGTATTTT. It translates to CAWSVGLADTQYF.

The V call is TRBV6-1, the J call TRBJ2-7, with D perhaps matching TRBD1 (6 bases). The CDR3 has 15 amino acids. Deletions cut 0 bases from V and 9 bases from J, with 18 bases between. The V gene's germline CDR1 is MNHNS and CDR2 SASEGT. The CDR3 loop is CASSEAGTKIKGQYF. The CDR3 DNA sequence: TGTGCCAGCAGTGAAGCCGGGACAAAGATCAAGGGGCAGTACTTC.

This chain joins TRBV6-5 and TRBJ1-3; D may be TRBD1 (5 bases). The CDR3 runs to 15 residues. The V gene's germline CDR1 is MNHEY and CDR2 SVGAGI. Trimming took off 2 bases at V and 4 bases at J, with 12 bases between the two ends. This CDR3 is CASSYEGARGNTIYF. In DNA form, the CDR3 reads TGTGCCAGCAGTTACGAAGGGGCGCGAGGAAACACCATATATTTT.

The rearrangement joins TRBV12-3 or TRBV12-4 to TRBJ2-7, with D maybe TRBD2 (6 bases). The CDR3 length is 13 residues. Trimming pared 3 bases from V and 7 bases from J, leaving 13 bases between. The CDR3 reads CASSFAGFGEQYF. The CDR3 nucleotides read TGTGCCAGCAGTTTCGCGGGGTTCGGAGAGCAGTACTTC.

The chain combines TRBV5-4 with TRBJ2-7, with TRBD1 identical over 10 bases. This CDR3 is 14 amino acids long. J gave up 5 bases and V 4 bases, and 6 bases lay outside the gene matches. Germline V lookup: CDR1 SGHNT, CDR2 YYREEE (reference sequence). The CDR3 nucleotides are TGTGCCAGCAGCATCCGGGACAGGGGAGACGAGCAGTACTTC. Translation gives CASSIRDRGDEQYF.

The chain links TRBV6-5 to TRBJ2-6; D gene ambiguous. Trimming took 2 bases from V and 0 from J, leaving 5 bases between them. The CDR3 totals 15 residues. CDR1 and CDR2 (germline): MNHEY, SVGAGI. CDR3 nucleotide sequence: TGTGCCAGCAGTTACGAGAGCTCTGGGGCCAACGTCCTGACTTTC. Translated: CASSYESSGANVLTF.

The genes are TRBV4-1 and TRBJ1-2; possibly TRBD1 for D (5 bases). This CDR3 is built from 15 residues. V lost 0 bases to trimming and J lost 4 bases, with 12 bases between them. Germline-derived CDR1 and CDR2 are MGHRA and YSYEKL. This CDR3 is CASSQDVGVVYGYTF. The CDR3 DNA is TGCGCCAGCAGCCAAGATGTAGGGGTTGTCTATGGCTACACCTTC.

The chain employs TRBV18 and TRBJ1-2; TRBD1 aligns across 9 bases. V was clipped by 3 bases and J by 4 bases; unmatched bases: 3. This CDR3 region has 14 residues. The germline V gene has CDR1 KGHSH and CDR2 LQKENI. The CDR3 nucleotides are TGTGCCAGCTCACCGACAGGGGGTGCCTATGGCTACACCTTC. Encoded protein: CASSPTGGAYGYTF.

The chain is built from TRBV18 and TRBJ2-1; 9 bases fit TRBD1. The CDR3 totals 15 residues. V trimming: 3 bases; J trimming: 4 bases; junction bases outside the gene matches: 4. Germline V CDR1 and CDR2: KGHSH, LQKENI. CDR3 bases: TGTGCCAGCTCACCTTTACAGGGGGCTTACAATGAGCAGTTCTTC. Amino acid sequence: CASSPLQGAYNEQFF.

V is TRBV7-3 and J is TRBJ1-1; weak D call: TRBD1 (5 bases). The CDR3 extends over 13 amino acids. With 5 bases removed from V and 3 bases from J, the gap between germline ends came to 10 bases. Germline CDR1 SGHTA, CDR2 FQGTGA. The DNA for the CDR3 is TGTGCCAGCAGCCTGGCGGGGGACACTGAAGCTTTCTTT. Translating it yields CASSLAGDTEAFF.

The rearrangement joins TRBV3-1 (or the pseudogene TRBV3-2) to TRBJ2-7, with 9 bases fitting TRBD1. The V and J ends lost 2 bases and 5 bases, in that order; junction bases with no gene match: 13. There are 17 residues in the CDR3. The germline V gene encodes CDR1 LGHDT and CDR2 YNNKEL (reference sequence). In DNA form, the CDR3 reads TGTGCCAGCAGCCAACAAACTCGGGGACAGGGAGGACACGAGCAGTACTTC. This gives the protein CASSQQTRGQGGHEQYF.

The chain couples TRBV24-1 to TRBJ2-3; D may be TRBD1 (6 bases). This CDR3 has 16 residues. From germline, CDR1 is KGHDR and CDR2 SFDVKD. V was cut by 1 base and J by 4 bases, with 14 bases left in between. This CDR3 is CATSDLGRGGPDTQYF. CDR3 nucleotides: TGTGCCACCAGTGATTTAGGCAGGGGTGGTCCAGATACGCAGTATTTT.

V usage is TRBV27 and J usage is TRBJ1-4; 10 bases are a match to TRBD1. Germline V gene lookup returns CDR1 MNHEY and CDR2 SMNVEV (reference sequence). The CDR3 contains 14 residues. V lost 5 bases, J lost 8 bases, and 5 bases stayed unmatched. The chain's CDR3 is CASSGTGVGEKLFF. CDR3 bases: TGTGCCAGCAGTGGGACAGGGGTAGGGGAAAAACTGTTTTTT.

The chain links TRBV3-1 (or the pseudogene TRBV3-2) to TRBJ2-5; D is unresolved. V lost 3 bases, J lost 3 bases, and 11 bases lay in between. The CDR3 covers 14 residues. Germline CDR1 reads LGHDT; CDR2 reads YNNKEL (reference sequence). DNA of the CDR3: TGTGCCAGCAGCCAGGAGAGGTATAAAGAGACCCAGTACTTC. Its protein product is CASSQERYKETQYF.

The chain has TRBV13 and TRBJ2-7; TRBD1 is a possible D gene (6 bases). V lost 4 bases and J lost 3, with 10 bases in between. CDR1 is PRHDT and CDR2 is FYEKMQ in the germline V gene (reference sequence). The CDR3 has 13 residues. In DNA form, the CDR3 reads TGTGCCAGCAGCTCGGACAGAAACTACGAGCAGTACTTC. It specifies CASSSDRNYEQYF.

This sequence joins TRBV15 and TRBJ2-3, with D uncertain. With 3 bases removed from V and 5 bases from J, the gap between germline ends came to 12 bases. Per germline, CDR1 LNHNV and CDR2 YYDKDF (reference sequence). This CDR3 comprises 14 residues. The CDR3 DNA follows: TGTGCCACCAGCAGGAGCCCCGGCGGAGATACGCAGTATTTT. As protein: CATSRSPGGDTQYF.

The chain combines TRBV24-1 with TRBJ1-6, with D possibly TRBD1 on 5 matching bases. Germline loops: CDR1 KGHDR, CDR2 SFDVKD. Trimming took off 12 bases at V and 6 bases at J, with 17 bases between the two ends. The CDR3 runs 14 residues. The CDR3 sequence is CAPSGGAGNSPLHF. CDR3 coding DNA: TGTGCCCCCTCCGGAGGGGCAGGTAATTCACCCCTCCACTTT.